This entry concerns a single TCR beta chain. V was clipped by 3 bases and J by 7 bases, with 10 bases between them. CDR1 and CDR2 (germline): MNHNS, SASEGT. The CDR3 extends over 14 amino acids. The sample comes from a study of blood T cell repertoires in COVID-19. Cohort placement rested on clinical history that participants reported themselves. The data were produced by immunoSEQ multiplex PCR, yet TCRdb's version contains in-frame clones alone and is incomplete. Of 150,000 to 200,000 clones listed, 65% to 85% are singletons. The clonotype was recovered from a man aged 40-50 years who had recovered from COVID-19. V usage is TRBV6-1 and J usage is TRBJ1-6, with unresolved D. Sequencing input: PBMCs or T cells enriched from blood (not recorded which). The CDR3 region has the DNA TGTGCCAGCAGTGAGACCGCGGGCAATTCACCCCTCCACTTT. Amino acid sequence: CASSETAGNSPLHF.